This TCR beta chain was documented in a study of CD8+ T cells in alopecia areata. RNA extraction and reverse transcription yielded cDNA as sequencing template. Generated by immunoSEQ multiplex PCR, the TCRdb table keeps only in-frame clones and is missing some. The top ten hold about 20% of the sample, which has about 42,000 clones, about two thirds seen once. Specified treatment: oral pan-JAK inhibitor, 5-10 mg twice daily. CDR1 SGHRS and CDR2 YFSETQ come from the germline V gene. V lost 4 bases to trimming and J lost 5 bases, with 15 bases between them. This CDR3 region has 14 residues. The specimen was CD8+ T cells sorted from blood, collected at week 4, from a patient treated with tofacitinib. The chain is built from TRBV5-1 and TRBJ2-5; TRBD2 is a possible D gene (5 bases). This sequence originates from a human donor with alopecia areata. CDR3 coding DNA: TGCGCCAGCAGCCCCTCTTGGGCGGGTGAGACCCAGTACTTC. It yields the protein CASSPSWAGETQYF.